This T cell receptor (beta chain) was captured in a study of blood T cell repertoires in COVID-19. TCRdb keeps only in-frame clones here, not all; method: immunoSEQ multiplex PCR. The data contain 150,000 to 200,000 clones, around nine tenths of them singletons. V was pared by 7 bases and J by 4 bases, with 11 bases between. The length of the CDR3 is 12 residues. Germline V gene data show CDR1 as MDHEN and CDR2 as SYDVKM. Sequenced sample: peripheral blood. The source of this sequence is a man aged 45 to 65 with acute or convalescent COVID-19. The rearrangement links TRBV28 to TRBJ2-7; D is unclear. The CDR3, as DNA: TGTGCCAGCAACTCTCCCGGGTACGAGCAGTACTTC. Residues: CASNSPGYEQYF.